These 21 T cell receptor beta chains came from one sample sequenced in a study of graft-versus-host responses after intestinal transplantation. Repertoires were generated with immunoSEQ multiplex PCR, while TCRdb's copy carries only in-frame clones and drops some. The table includes around 25,000 clones, 40% detected once. This sample comprised alloreactive CD4+ T cells from a mixed lymphocyte reaction culture, obtained before intestinal transplant. Subset given: CFSE-low proliferating T cells sorted from roughly six-day pre-transplant mixed lymphocyte reaction (GvH or HvG direction). These receptor sequences come from a human patient who received an intestinal transplant.

This clone was counted a few times. The genes are TRBV19 and TRBJ1-2, with unresolved D. Looked up from germline, CDR1 is LNHDA and CDR2 is SQIVND (reference sequence). The CDR3 has 13 residues. Between the trimmed V and J ends, which lost 3 bases and 3 bases, there was a span of 8 bases. In DNA form, the CDR3 reads TGTGCCAGTAGTATTGGTACAGACTATGGCTACACCTTC. As protein: CASSIGTDYGYTF.

This clone showed up just a few times. This chain uses TRBV30 with TRBJ1-5; D is perhaps TRBD1 (6 bases). Trimming pared 4 bases from V and 9 bases from J, leaving 7 bases between. Germline V CDR1 and CDR2: GTSNPN, SVGIG (reference sequence). The CDR3 length is 10 residues. The CDR3 DNA reads TGTGCCTGGATAGGGGGGCCCCAGCATTTT. Translating gives CAWIGGPQHF.

The chain has TRBV11-1 and TRBJ2-7; D uncertain. The CDR3 runs to 11 residues. V shed 2 bases and J shed 7 bases, with 6 bases lying between them. In germline, CDR1 is SGHAT, CDR2 FQDESV (reference sequence). The CDR3 protein is CASSLSVEQYF. The CDR3 region has the DNA TGTGCCAGCAGCTTATCGGTGGAGCAGTACTTC.

The chain recombines TRBV7-9 with TRBJ2-1; 10 bases fit TRBD2. The J segment lost 5 bases and the V segment lost 2 bases, leaving 0 bases of the junction unmatched. CDR3 length: 14 residues. Germline CDR1 SEHNR, CDR2 FQNEAQ (reference sequence). In DNA form, the CDR3 reads TGTGCCAGCAGCTTAACTAGCGGGGACAATGAGCAGTTCTTC. Translation: CASSLTSGDNEQFF.

V and J are TRBV30 and TRBJ1-5; the D gene is possibly TRBD1 (5 bases). V shed 0 bases and J shed 6 bases, with 12 bases lying between them. The CDR3 sequence is 14 residues long. Germline-derived CDR1 and CDR2 are GTSNPN and SVGIG (reference sequence). The CDR3 DNA reads TGTGCCTGGAGTGTAGGGGCGGTCGGTCAGCCCCAGCATTTT. Amino acid sequence: CAWSVGAVGQPQHF. The full variable domain, completed using reference TRBV30 and TRBJ1-5, is SQTIHQWPATLVQPVGSPLSLECTVEGTSNPNLYWYRQAAGRGLQLLFYSVGIGQISSEVPQNLSASRPQDRQFILSSKKLLLSDSGFYLCAWSVGAVGQPQHFGDGTRLSIL.

This clone was detected a few times. The chain uses TRBV4-2 and TRBJ2-3; unclear D gene. The CDR3 runs to 16 residues. The germline V gene encodes CDR1 LGHNA and CDR2 YNFKEQ. The V end lost 1 base, the J end lost 1 base, and 12 bases lay between the germline ends. CDR3 nucleotide sequence: TGTGCCAGCAGCCAAGTTTTCCTAGAGCGCACAGATACGCAGTATTTT. Protein: CASSQVFLERTDTQYF.

This rearrangement joins TRBV19 to TRBJ2-5, with TRBD2 matching 10 bases. With 4 bases clipped from V and 5 bases from J, the junction kept 16 bases outside the gene matches. This CDR3 region has 18 residues. Germline values: CDR1 LNHDA, CDR2 SQIVND (reference sequence). The CDR3 region is CASSTVAASGRLGETQYF. CDR3 in DNA: TGTGCCAGTAGTACGGTGGCGGCTAGCGGGAGATTGGGGGAGACCCAGTACTTC.

This chain connects TRBV6-1 to TRBJ2-2; 7 bases agree with TRBD1. V was clipped by 5 bases and J by 4 bases; unmatched bases: 4. CDR3 length equals 14 residues. Germline CDR1 is MNHNS and CDR2 is SASEGT. The CDR3 here is CASSPQGSTGELFF. CDR3 DNA sequence: TGTGCCAGCAGTCCACAGGGGTCCACCGGGGAGCTGTTTTTT.

This clone was detected only a few times. The rearrangement uses TRBV5-1 and TRBJ2-5; 8 nucleotides line up with TRBD1. Germline assignment: CDR1 SGHRS and CDR2 YFSETQ. CDR3 length: 17 amino acids. The V and J ends lost 1 base and 1 base, in that order; junction bases with no gene match: 9. This chain's CDR3 is CASSLRKTGVGQETQYF. The CDR3 coding sequence is TGCGCCAGCAGCTTGAGGAAGACAGGGGTCGGCCAAGAGACCCAGTACTTC.

J is TRBJ1-1 and V is TRBV4-1; D is unresolved. Germline values: CDR1 MGHRA, CDR2 YSYEKL. The CDR3 length is 16 residues. With 1 base removed from V and 6 bases from J, the gap between germline ends came to 18 bases. DNA of the CDR3: TGCGCCAGCAGCCAAGCGGGATATGTCGGTCCAGCTGAAGCTTTCTTT. The encoded protein is CASSQAGYVGPAEAFF.

This chain joins TRBV5-6 and TRBJ1-5; D is ambiguous. This CDR3 comprises 14 residues. The germline gives CDR1 SGHDT, CDR2 YYEEEE. Trimming removed 4 bases from V and 6 bases from J, with 14 bases in between. DNA for the CDR3: TGTGCCAGCAGCCCCTCGGAGGGAGGTCAGCCCCAGCATTTT. Its translation: CASSPSEGGQPQHF. The whole variable domain, remainder taken from reference TRBV5-6 and TRBJ1-5, is DAGVTQSPTHLIKTRGQQVTLRCSPKSGHDTVSWYQQALGQGPQFIFQYYEEEERQRGNFPDRFSGHQFPNYSSELNVNALLLGDSALYLCASSPSEGGQPQHFGDGTRLSIL.

This clone was found a few times. The chain couples TRBV6-1 to TRBJ1-5; the D gene is possibly TRBD1 (5 bases). Between the trimmed V and J ends, which lost 2 bases and 4 bases, there was a span of 9 bases. The CDR3 contains 14 residues. From germline, CDR1 is MNHNS and CDR2 SASEGT. The CDR3 here is CASSELGGNQPQHF. CDR3 DNA: TGTGCCAGCAGTGAATTGGGGGGAAATCAGCCCCAGCATTTT.

This clone was counted between two and nine times. The chain couples TRBV19 to TRBJ2-1; 14 nucleotides align to TRBD2. CDR1 and CDR2 from the germline V gene are LNHDA and SQIVND (reference sequence). J lost 6 bases, V lost 5 bases, and 9 bases had no gene match. The CDR3 runs to 17 residues. CDR3 residues: CASSPSGLAGDGNEQFF. The CDR3 DNA follows: TGTGCCAGTAGTCCGTCGGGACTAGCGGGAGATGGCAATGAGCAGTTCTTC.

The J gene is TRBJ1-6, the V gene TRBV2; 8 positions agree with TRBD1. CDR3 length: 14 amino acids. Germline V gene sequence: CDR1 SNHLY, CDR2 FYNNEI. V lost 6 bases to trimming and J lost 8 bases; unmatched junction nucleotides: 6. DNA for the CDR3: TGTGCCAGCAGGATGACAGGGGTTTATTCACCCCTCCACTTT. Amino acid sequence: CASRMTGVYSPLHF. Full variable domain (rest looked up from reference TRBV2 and TRBJ1-6): EPEVTQTPSHQVTQMGQEVILRCVPISNHLYFYWYRQILGQKVEFLVSFYNNEISEKSEIFDDQFSVERPDGSNFTLKIRSTKLEDSAMYFCASRMTGVYSPLHFGNGTRLTVT.

V is TRBV5-1 and J is TRBJ2-5; TRBD2 might be the D (5 bases). Germline V gene data show CDR1 as SGHRS and CDR2 as YFSETQ. This CDR3 spans 15 amino acids. The V gene lost 1 base and the J gene lost 2 bases, with 12 bases spanning the gap. The DNA for the CDR3 is TGCGCCAGCAGCTTGAGTCCGGGGTGGCAAGAGACCCAGTACTTC. This translates into CASSLSPGWQETQYF. The whole variable domain, filled in from reference TRBV5-1 and TRBJ2-5, reads KAGVTQTPRYLIKTRGQQVTLSCSPISGHRSVSWYQQTPGQGLQFLFEYFSETQRNKGNFPGRFSGRQFSNSRSEMNVSTLELGDSALYLCASSLSPGWQETQYFGPGTRLLVL.

The rearrangement joins TRBV5-1 to TRBJ2-1; 8 positions match TRBD2. The CDR3 is made up of 16 amino acids. Trimming took 4 bases from V and 0 from J; bases not matched to a gene: 6. Germline assignment: CDR1 SGHRS and CDR2 YFSETQ. In DNA, the CDR3 is TGCGCCAGCAGCCCGGGACTAGTAGGCTCCTACAATGAGCAGTTCTTC. It yields the protein CASSPGLVGSYNEQFF.

The V call is TRBV29-1, the J call TRBJ2-1, with 8 positions matching TRBD2. Germline V gene lookup returns CDR1 SQVTM and CDR2 ANQGSEA. The CDR3 extends over 13 amino acids. Germline trimming cut 7 bases from V and 2 bases from J; bases unmatched to any gene: 4. In DNA form, the CDR3 reads TGCAGCGCCAGCGGGAGCCCCTACAATGAGCAGTTCTTC. Encoded protein: CSASGSPYNEQFF.

The J gene is TRBJ1-1, the V gene TRBV28, with D possibly being TRBD1 (5 bases). This CDR3 is built from 15 residues. V lost 6 bases, J lost 3 bases, and 17 bases lay in between. Looked up from germline, CDR1 is MDHEN and CDR2 is SYDVKM. The CDR3 reads CASRPLLGGDTEAFF. The CDR3 bases are TGTGCCAGCAGGCCACTTTTGGGGGGGGACACTGAAGCTTTCTTT. Supplemented by reference TRBV28 and TRBJ1-1, the full variable domain reads DVKVTQSSRYLVKRTGEKVFLECVQDMDHENMFWYRQDPGLGLRLIYFSYDVKMKEKGDIPEGYSVSREKKERFSLILESASTNQTSMYLCASRPLLGGDTEAFFGQGTRLTVV.

In its sample, this clone ranks as medium-sized. V is TRBV6-1 and J is TRBJ1-5; 8 nucleotides match TRBD1. The CDR3 has 16 residues. Germline values: CDR1 MNHNS, CDR2 SASEGT. Trimming took 0 bases from V and 9 from J; bases not matched to a gene: 10. This CDR3 reads CASSEAQTGDGRPQHF. The CDR3 DNA sequence: TGTGCCAGCAGTGAAGCCCAGACAGGGGACGGGAGGCCCCAGCATTTT.

This clone showed up just a few times. The chain employs TRBV21-1 and TRBJ1-2. TRBV21-1 is a recognized pseudogene. This CDR3 spans 16 amino acids. The CDR3 is CASRGGLLLANYGYTF. CDR3 sequence (DNA): TGTGCCAGCAGGGGCGGACTGCTCTTAGCTAACTATGGCTACACCTTC.

V gene TRBV5-1 combines with J gene TRBJ2-4, with 9 positions matching TRBD1. V shed 4 bases and J 4 bases; nucleotides not matched to a gene: 3. The CDR3 spans 14 residues. Germline values: CDR1 SGHRS, CDR2 YFSETQ. The CDR3 sequence: CASSLGQGKNIQYF. The DNA for the CDR3 is TGCGCCAGCAGCCTGGGACAGGGTAAAAACATTCAGTACTTC.